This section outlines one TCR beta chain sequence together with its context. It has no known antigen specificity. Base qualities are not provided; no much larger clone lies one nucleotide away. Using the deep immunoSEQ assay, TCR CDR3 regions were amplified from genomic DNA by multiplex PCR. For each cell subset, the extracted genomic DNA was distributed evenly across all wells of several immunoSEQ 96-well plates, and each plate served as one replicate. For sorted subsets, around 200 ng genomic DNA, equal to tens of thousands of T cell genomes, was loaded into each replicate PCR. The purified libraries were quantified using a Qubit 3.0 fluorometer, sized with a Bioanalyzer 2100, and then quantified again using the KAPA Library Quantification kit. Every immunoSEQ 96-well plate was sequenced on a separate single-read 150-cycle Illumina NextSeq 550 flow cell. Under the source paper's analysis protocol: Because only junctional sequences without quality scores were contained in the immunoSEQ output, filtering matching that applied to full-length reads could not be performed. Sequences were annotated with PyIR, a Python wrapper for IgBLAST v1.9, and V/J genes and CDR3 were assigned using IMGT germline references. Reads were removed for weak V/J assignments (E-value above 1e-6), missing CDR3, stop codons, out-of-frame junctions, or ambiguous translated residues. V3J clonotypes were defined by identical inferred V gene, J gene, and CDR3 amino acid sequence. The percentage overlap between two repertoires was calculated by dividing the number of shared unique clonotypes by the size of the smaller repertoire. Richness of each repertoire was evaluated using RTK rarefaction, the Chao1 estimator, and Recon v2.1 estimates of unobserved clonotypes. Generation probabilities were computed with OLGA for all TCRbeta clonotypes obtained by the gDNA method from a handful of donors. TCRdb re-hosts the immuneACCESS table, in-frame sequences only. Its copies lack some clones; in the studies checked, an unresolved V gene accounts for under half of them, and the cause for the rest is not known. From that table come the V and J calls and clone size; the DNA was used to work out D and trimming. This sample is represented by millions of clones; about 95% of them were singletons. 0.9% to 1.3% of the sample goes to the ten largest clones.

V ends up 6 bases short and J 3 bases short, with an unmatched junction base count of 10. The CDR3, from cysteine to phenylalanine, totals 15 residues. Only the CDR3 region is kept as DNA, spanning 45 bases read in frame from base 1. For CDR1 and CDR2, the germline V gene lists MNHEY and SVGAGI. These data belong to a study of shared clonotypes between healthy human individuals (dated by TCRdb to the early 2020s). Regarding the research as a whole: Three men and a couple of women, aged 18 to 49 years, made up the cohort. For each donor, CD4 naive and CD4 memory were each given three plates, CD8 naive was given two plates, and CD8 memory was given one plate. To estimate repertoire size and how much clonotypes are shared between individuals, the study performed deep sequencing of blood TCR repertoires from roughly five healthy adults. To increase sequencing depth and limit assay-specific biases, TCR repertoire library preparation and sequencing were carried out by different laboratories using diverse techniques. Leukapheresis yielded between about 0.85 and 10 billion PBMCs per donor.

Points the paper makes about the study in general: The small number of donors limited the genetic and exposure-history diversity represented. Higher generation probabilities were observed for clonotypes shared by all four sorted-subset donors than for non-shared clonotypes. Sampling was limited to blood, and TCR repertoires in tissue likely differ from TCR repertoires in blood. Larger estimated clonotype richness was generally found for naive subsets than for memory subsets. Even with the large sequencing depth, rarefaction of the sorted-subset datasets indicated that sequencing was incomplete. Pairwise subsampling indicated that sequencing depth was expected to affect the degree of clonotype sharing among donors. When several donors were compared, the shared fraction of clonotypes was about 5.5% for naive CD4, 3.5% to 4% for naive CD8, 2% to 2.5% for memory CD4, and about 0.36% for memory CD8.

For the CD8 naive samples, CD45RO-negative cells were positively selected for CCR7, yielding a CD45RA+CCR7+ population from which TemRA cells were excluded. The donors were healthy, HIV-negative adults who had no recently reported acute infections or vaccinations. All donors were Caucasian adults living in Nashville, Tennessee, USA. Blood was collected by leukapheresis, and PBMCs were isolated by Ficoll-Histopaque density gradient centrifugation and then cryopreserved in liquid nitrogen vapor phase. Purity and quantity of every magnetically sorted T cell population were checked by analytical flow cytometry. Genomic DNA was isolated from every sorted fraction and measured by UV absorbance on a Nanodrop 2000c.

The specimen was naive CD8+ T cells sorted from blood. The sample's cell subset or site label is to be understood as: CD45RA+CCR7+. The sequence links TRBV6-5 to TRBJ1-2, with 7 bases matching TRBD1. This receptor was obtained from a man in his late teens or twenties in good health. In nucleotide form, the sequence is TGTGCCAGCAGCCCAGGGACAGCCCCCTACTATGGCTACACCTTC. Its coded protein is CASSPGTAPYYGYTF.